This T cell receptor beta chain is drawn from a study of T cells expressing NK-cell markers. Per germline, CDR1 MNHNS and CDR2 SASEGT. This CDR3 spans 14 amino acids. TCRdb re-called the 5' RACE reads and gives one entry per CDR3 protein, without DNA. This table lists approximately 440,000 distinct CDR3 sequences. Input material: blood T cells: a sorted CD56 or NKG2C T cell subset, CD4+ or CD8+ T cells, or bulk PBMC T cells (not recorded which). The V gene is TRBV6-1, the J gene TRBJ2-1. The receptor comes from a woman aged 45 to 65 in good health. CDR3 protein: CASNSEFSYNEQFF.